A single sample is the source of the 27 T cell receptor beta chains below, sequenced in a study of T cells in Graves' hyperthyroidism and ophthalmopathy. The TCR beta CDR3 regions underwent amplification using RNA transcripts as the source. HTBI primers were used for first-round RT-PCR of the TCR CDR3. Each CDR3 protein gets one entry after TCRdb re-called the multiplex PCR reads with MiXCR. The table includes roughly 330,000 distinct CDR3 sequences, roughly 17% detected once. Sequencing was carried out using blood. The receptors derive from a man aged 25-40 years with Graves' hyperthyroidism.

In DNA, the CDR3 is TGTGCCAGCAGTTTTTATAGCGGGGAAAACACAGATACGCAGTATTTT. The encoded protein is CASSFYSGENTDTQYF. The rearrangement joins TRBV5-8 to TRBJ2-3; TRBD2 matches at 8 bases. From germline, CDR1 is SGHTS and CDR2 YDEGEE. J was trimmed by 2 bases and V by 5 bases; bases with no gene match: 10. This CDR3 has 16 amino acids.

There are many counts of this clonotype. This chain connects TRBV7-2 to TRBJ1-2; D call uncertain. The germline V gene encodes CDR1 SGHTA and CDR2 FQGNSA. The CDR3 totals 13 residues. The V gene lost 1 base and the J gene lost 2 bases, with 5 bases spanning the gap. Written as DNA, the CDR3 is TGTGCCAGCAGCTTAGACCAGAACTATGGCTACACCTTC. It codes for CASSLDQNYGYTF.

This clonotype appeared many times. This rearrangement joins TRBV30 to TRBJ2-1; TRBD2 matches 7 bases. V was clipped by 7 bases and J by 4 bases; unmatched bases: 10. The germline CDR1 and CDR2 sequences are GTSNPN and SVGIG (reference sequence). The CDR3 extends over 14 amino acids. The CDR3 loop reads CASTGREGYNEQFF. In DNA, the CDR3 is TGTGCCTCCACGGGCAGGGAGGGGTACAATGAGCAGTTCTTC.

Worth noting for this clonotype: A much larger clone sits a single nucleotide away, making a read error possible. The chain carries TRBV3-1 and TRBJ2-1; D is uncertain. The CDR3 runs 13 residues. Germline CDR1 is LGHDT and CDR2 is YNNKEL (reference sequence). This CDR3 reads CASIQEWTRWQFF. The CDR3 DNA is TGTGCCAGCATCCAAGAATGGACCAGATGGCAGTTCTTC.

The CDR3 reads CSAPIPGTSGRAVTGELFF. In DNA, the CDR3 is TGCAGTGCTCCGATCCCCGGGACTAGCGGGAGGGCTGTCACCGGGGAGCTGTTTTTT. The V gene is TRBV20-1, the J gene TRBJ2-2; 16 nucleotides line up with TRBD2. The length of the CDR3 is 19 residues. The germline CDR1 and CDR2 sequences are DFQATT and SNEGSKA (reference sequence). Losses at the gene ends were 5 bases for V and 4 bases for J; bases not matched to a gene: 13.

CDR3 residues: CSATSQGREETQYF. The CDR3, as DNA: TGCAGTGCGACTTCACAGGGACGGGAAGAGACCCAGTACTTC. J is TRBJ2-5 and V is TRBV20-1; maybe TRBD1 (6 bases). Looked up from germline, CDR1 is DFQATT and CDR2 is SNEGSKA (reference sequence). The V end lost 6 bases, the J end lost 3 bases, and 17 bases lay between the germline ends. This CDR3 has 14 amino acids.

In its sample, this clonotype was seen a few times. The V gene is TRBV18, the J gene TRBJ1-3, with a weak D call TRBD1 (6 bases). The CDR3 consists of 17 residues. Germline V CDR1 and CDR2: KGHSH, LQKENI. V gave up 2 bases and J gave up 3 bases, with 17 bases separating them. The CDR3 DNA reads as TGTGCCAGCTCACCAACGGTGGGGGGCATCGGTGGAAACACCATATATTTT. This sequence encodes CASSPTVGGIGGNTIYF.

The table lists this clonotype with many counts. The chain combines TRBV2 with TRBJ2-7; 7 nucleotides line up with TRBD2. From germline, CDR1 is SNHLY and CDR2 FYNNEI. The CDR3 has 14 residues. Trimming at V came to 4 bases and at J to 3 bases, leaving 6 bases not matched to a gene. The CDR3 here is CASSAGVAGYEQYF. CDR3 DNA: TGTGCCAGCAGTGCTGGGGTAGCGGGCTACGAGCAGTACTTC.

The rearrangement links TRBV28 to TRBJ1-1; weak D call: TRBD1 (6 bases). Trimming took off 5 bases at V and 6 bases at J, with 13 bases between the two ends. CDR3 length: 13 amino acids. The germline gives CDR1 MDHEN, CDR2 SYDVKM. Here the CDR3 reads CASSPPGGPEAFF. The CDR3, as DNA: TGTGCCAGCAGTCCACCCGGGGGGCCTGAAGCTTTCTTT.

This clonotype was detected ten times or more. The chain carries TRBV6-1 and TRBJ1-5, with a weak D call TRBD1 (5 bases). CDR1 is MNHNS and CDR2 is SASEGT in the germline V gene. Trimming left V 6 bases short and J 7 bases short, with 22 bases between. There are 16 residues in the CDR3. CDR3 loop: CASRSLTGPLRQPQHF. In DNA, the CDR3 is TGTGCCAGCAGAAGCTTAACAGGTCCCCTAAGGCAGCCCCAGCATTTT.

The chain carries TRBV27 and TRBJ1-4; no definite D call. CDR3 length: 16 amino acids. V gave up 0 bases and J gave up 8 bases, with 16 bases separating them. Germline values: CDR1 MNHEY, CDR2 SMNVEV (reference sequence). CDR3 nucleotide sequence: TGTGCCAGCAGTTTATCGGTGGGCCACCTCGCAGAAAAACTGTTTTTT. Its translation is CASSLSVGHLAEKLFF. Full variable domain (outside the CDR3, taken from reference TRBV27 and TRBJ1-4): EAQVTQNPRYLITVTGKKLTVTCSQNMNHEYMSWYRQDPGLGLRQIYYSMNVEVTDKGDVPEGYKVSRKEKRNFPLILESPSPNQTSLYFCASSLSVGHLAEKLFFGSGTQLSVL.

This clonotype occurred many times. The gene calls are TRBV28 and TRBJ1-2, with no clear D. V was trimmed by 5 bases and J by 5 bases, leaving 15 bases between them. CDR3 length: 14 amino acids. CDR1 is MDHEN, CDR2 SYDVKM, per germline. The chain's CDR3 is CASSLGSTPYGYTF. DNA of the CDR3: TGTGCCAGCAGTCTAGGGTCCACGCCATATGGCTACACCTTC.

This clonotype was detected only a few times. The V call is TRBV30, the J call TRBJ2-3; D gene ambiguous. The last part of the DNA fits TRBJ1-5 better; the J call may be wrong. The CDR3 consists of 15 residues. Germline V gene sequence: CDR1 GTSNPN, CDR2 SVGIG (reference sequence). The CDR3 loop is CAWSTTGLSTDTQHF. Written as DNA, the CDR3 is TGTGCCTGGAGTACGACGGGCCTTAGCACAGATACGCAGCATTTT.

Many counts were recorded for this clonotype. The J gene is TRBJ1-5, the V gene TRBV6-1; D is perhaps TRBD1 (5 bases). Trimming pared 8 bases from V and 0 bases from J, leaving 14 bases between. The germline V gene encodes CDR1 MNHNS and CDR2 SASEGT. This CDR3 has 15 amino acids. The CDR3 nucleotides are TGTGCCAGCCGGGACCTACCTTATAGCAATCAGCCCCAGCATTTT. This translates into CASRDLPYSNQPQHF.

The chain recombines TRBV7-3 with TRBJ2-2; 8 bases agree with TRBD1. This CDR3 is built from 15 residues. Trimming took 5 bases from V and 4 from J; bases not matched to a gene: 6. Germline CDR1 and CDR2: SGHTA and FQGTGA. DNA for the CDR3: TGTGCCAGCAGCGCTGGACAGGGCGGCACCGGGGAGCTGTTTTTT. Protein: CASSAGQGGTGELFF.

The sample holds many counts of this clonotype. The chain links TRBV11-2 to TRBJ2-3; 9 bases are shared with TRBD1. This CDR3 comprises 17 residues. J was trimmed by 0 bases and V by 7 bases; bases with no gene match: 11. CDR1 and CDR2 (germline): SGHAT, FQNNGV. The DNA for the CDR3 is TGTGCCAGCACCCGACCGGGACAGGGACTGAGCACAGATACGCAGTATTTT. Translating it yields CASTRPGQGLSTDTQYF.

The chain recombines TRBV30 with TRBJ2-3; TRBD2 is a possible D gene (6 bases). The CDR3 consists of 13 residues. The germline V gene has CDR1 GTSNPN and CDR2 SVGIG (reference sequence). V dropped 3 bases and J dropped 1 base, with 8 bases sitting between them. Here the CDR3 reads CAWRTRGTDTQYF. CDR3 nucleotides: TGTGCCTGGAGGACTAGGGGCACAGATACGCAGTATTTT.

This clonotype was seen at least ten times. The chain employs TRBV12-3 or TRBV12-4 and TRBJ1-2; a weak D match, TRBD1 (5 bases). CDR3 length: 13 residues. The V end lost 6 bases, the J end lost 7 bases, and 15 bases lay between the germline ends. The CDR3 loop is CASRLGPGGGYTF. The CDR3 DNA reads TGTGCCAGCAGACTAGGCCCGGGGGGTGGCTACACCTTC.

The chain is built from TRBV28 and TRBJ1-1; 10 nucleotides align to TRBD1. V shed 5 bases and J 2 bases; nucleotides not matched to a gene: 11. CDR1 is MDHEN and CDR2 is SYDVKM in the germline V gene. The length of the CDR3 is 17 residues. CDR3 protein: CASSPMDGTGENTEAFF. In DNA, the CDR3 is TGTGCCAGCAGTCCTATGGACGGGACAGGGGAAAACACTGAAGCTTTCTTT. Based on the CDR3 plus reference TRBV28 and TRBJ1-1, the full variable domain is DVKVTQSSRYLVKRTGEKVFLECVQDMDHENMFWYRQDPGLGLRLIYFSYDVKMKEKGDIPEGYSVSREKKERFSLILESASTNQTSMYLCASSPMDGTGENTEAFFGQGTRLTVV.

The V call is TRBV7-9, the J call TRBJ1-5; 10 bases are a match to TRBD1. CDR1 SEHNR and CDR2 FQNEAQ come from the germline V gene (reference sequence). CDR3 length: 14 amino acids. Losses at the gene ends were 6 bases for V and 5 bases for J; bases not matched to a gene: 4. DNA for the CDR3: TGTGCCAGCAGAACCGGGACAGGGGATCAGCCCCAGCATTTT. Protein: CASRTGTGDQPQHF. Drawing the rest from reference TRBV7-9 and TRBJ1-5, the complete variable domain is DTGVSQNPRHKITKRGQNVTFRCDPISEHNRLYWYRQTLGQGPEFLTYFQNEAQLEKSRLLSDRFSAERPKGSFSTLEIQRTEQGDSAMYLCASRTGTGDQPQHFGDGTRLSIL.

A few counts support this clonotype. A much larger clone sits a single nucleotide away, making a read error possible. The rearrangement joins TRBV11-2 to TRBJ2-1; a weak D match, TRBD2 (5 bases). The CDR3 has 16 amino acids. Per the germline V gene, CDR1 is SGHAT and CDR2 is FQNNGV. Here the CDR3 reads CASSLNEGTTYSEQFF. In DNA, the CDR3 is TGTGCCAGCAGCTTAAACGAGGGAACTACTTACAGTGAGCAGTTCTTC.

Ten or more counts support this clonotype. This CDR3 is CSASPAGDSYEQYF. The CDR3 bases are TGCAGTGCTAGTCCGGCAGGGGACTCCTACGAGCAGTACTTC. This chain connects TRBV20-1 to TRBJ2-7; D is possibly TRBD1 (6 bases). The CDR3 has 14 residues. The germline V gene has CDR1 DFQATT and CDR2 SNEGSKA (reference sequence). Trimming stripped 3 bases from V and 0 bases from J, with 12 bases between.

This clonotype was found once. One end of the junction is discordant with germline, which a read error may explain. The gene calls are TRBV10-3 and TRBJ1-2; 7 bases are a match to TRBD1. Per the germline V gene, CDR1 is ENHRY and CDR2 is SYGVKD. This CDR3 spans 16 amino acids. The CDR3 coding sequence is TGTGCCAGCAGTGAATTTTTCGGAGGGGGCCCCTATGGCTACACCTTC. It codes for CASSEFFGGGPYGYTF.

The J gene is TRBJ2-5, the V gene TRBV5-1, with TRBD1 matching 7 bases. This CDR3 is 16 amino acids long. Trimming at V came to 5 bases and at J to 0 bases, leaving 10 bases not matched to a gene. Germline lookup yields CDR1 SGHRS and CDR2 YFSETQ. The CDR3 coding sequence is TGCGCCAGCAGTGTCGGGGACAGTGGTGACCAAGAGACCCAGTACTTC. This sequence encodes CASSVGDSGDQETQYF.

This clonotype was seen at least ten times. The J gene is TRBJ2-7, the V gene TRBV6-1; 7 nucleotides line up with TRBD1. Germline-derived CDR1 and CDR2 are MNHNS and SASEGT. This CDR3 comprises 15 residues. Trimming cost V 5 bases and J 3 bases; bases outside gene matches: 10. CDR3 protein: CASSQPGQTNYEQYF. The CDR3 DNA reads TGTGCCAGCAGTCAACCGGGACAGACGAACTACGAGCAGTACTTC.

V gene TRBV29-1 combines with J gene TRBJ2-1; 9 bases are shared with TRBD1. The junction had 8 bases not matched to a gene; V was cut back by 7 bases and J by 7 bases. The CDR3 consists of 13 residues. Germline CDR1 and CDR2: SQVTM and ANQGSEA. CDR3 bases: TGCAGCGGCGGGGGACAGGGAGGTAATGAGCAGTTCTTC. Its translation is CSGGGQGGNEQFF.

This clonotype was seen at least ten times. This sequence joins TRBV7-9 and TRBJ2-7; 11 positions match TRBD1. The germline V gene encodes CDR1 SEHNR and CDR2 FQNEAQ (reference sequence). The CDR3 extends over 13 amino acids. V trimming: 6 bases; J trimming: 5 bases; junction bases outside the gene matches: 3. CDR3 coding DNA: TGTGCCAGCAGGGACAGGGGGCTGGACGAGCAGTACTTC. Translated: CASRDRGLDEQYF.